The rows below give T cell receptor beta chains drawn from one sample of a study of blood T cell repertoires in COVID-19. Profiling relied on immunoSEQ multiplex PCR, and the TCRdb table lists in-frame clones only, not all of them. The data hold some 300,000 clones, with roughly nine tenths observed a single time. Sequencing used PBMCs or T cells enriched from blood (not recorded which). These receptors were taken from a woman aged 45-65 years who had been exposed to COVID-19. Each CDR3 is given with its conserved first and last residue. Rows may omit the clone size; those that give it use once, few, many or a size class.

v_call	clone_size	j_call	cdr3_aa
TRBV28	.	TRBJ2-2	CASTSGGGGNTGELFF
TRBV28	.	TRBJ2-7	CASSSPGTGFYEQYF
TRBV5-1	.	TRBJ2-1	CASSLRQGVKSYNEQFF
TRBV24-1	.	TRBJ1-2	CATSAAAGKDYGYTF
TRBV3-1/TRBV3-2	.	TRBJ2-2	CASSGGQYTGELFF
TRBV10-3	.	TRBJ2-5	CAISESISGAETQYF
TRBV30	.	TRBJ1-1	CAWSTINRGRTAFF
TRBV5-4	.	TRBJ1-2	CASRGSRGESGYTF
TRBV10-3	.	TRBJ2-1	CAISGWLASSYNEQFF
TRBV4-1	.	TRBJ1-1	CASSQVSTAIQNTEAFF
TRBV29-1	.	TRBJ2-5	CSVDKERETQYF
TRBV3-1/TRBV3-2	once	TRBJ1-3	CASSRGQVVGNTIYF
TRBV10-3	once	TRBJ2-2	CAISAGTGELFF
TRBV5-5	.	TRBJ2-2	CASSLGGTGAAGELFF
TRBV5-1	few	TRBJ2-7	CASSALDSLIYEQYF
TRBV10-3	few	TRBJ1-5	CAISESRDRENSNQPQHF
TRBV5-1	.	TRBJ1-4	CASSLLGTATNEKLFF
TRBV5-1	.	TRBJ1-4	CASSPQGEMGEKLFF
TRBV12-3/TRBV12-4	few	TRBJ2-2	CASHRRDTGELFF
TRBV11-2	.	TRBJ2-7	CASSLLGQYSYEQYF
TRBV11-2	.	TRBJ2-7	CASSPRVEGYEQYF
TRBV6-5	.	TRBJ2-3	CACASGARADTQYF
TRBV5-1	few	TRBJ2-3	CASSLVASGTDTQYF
TRBV24-1	.	TRBJ1-1	CATSEAGGTEAFF
TRBV7-9	.	TRBJ2-1	CASSLLQYNEQFF
TRBV13	.	TRBJ1-6	CVSSFTGDGPLHF
TRBV3-1/TRBV3-2	.	TRBJ2-1	CASSPTSGGRVGNEQFF
TRBV28	.	TRBJ1-1	CASRRQRNTEAFF
TRBV18	.	TRBJ2-2	CASSPAGLGTGELFF
TRBV6-5	.	TRBJ1-1	CASSNLPDTEAFF
TRBV2	.	TRBJ1-5	CASSEGGIRPQHF
TRBV28	.	TRBJ2-7	CASSMDSLRSSYEQYF
TRBV11-2	.	TRBJ1-3	CASSRSGTSGNTIYF
TRBV18	.	TRBJ1-5	CATQQDSNQPQHF
TRBV19	.	TRBJ1-3	CASSMREGGNTIYF
TRBV6-5	.	TRBJ1-1	CASSRQGVAAFF
TRBV13	.	TRBJ2-1	CASSLGMVLWEQFF
TRBV24-1	.	TRBJ2-1	CATSGIDSRSYNEQFF
TRBV9	once	TRBJ1-2	CASSQEGTVPYGYTF
TRBV4-1	.	TRBJ2-1	CASSRGQQSSYNEQFF
TRBV5-1	.	TRBJ2-3	CASTPLGRSTDTQYF
TRBV6-5	once	TRBJ2-3	CASSRLVNPDTQYF
TRBV7-8	.	TRBJ1-5	CASSPGTGRGNQPQHF
TRBV7-8	.	TRBJ1-5	CASSRDTANQPQHF
TRBV15	.	TRBJ2-7	CATSERDSSYEQYF
TRBV2	.	TRBJ2-1	CASSYGLAGGSSYNEQFF
TRBV9	few	TRBJ2-7	CASSANSGTGDGEQYF
TRBV11-2	.	TRBJ2-7	CASSLVQGLTYEQYF
TRBV7-9	.	TRBJ2-7	CASSLVNIDEQYF
TRBV7-6	few	TRBJ2-7	CASSWREGSPYEQYF